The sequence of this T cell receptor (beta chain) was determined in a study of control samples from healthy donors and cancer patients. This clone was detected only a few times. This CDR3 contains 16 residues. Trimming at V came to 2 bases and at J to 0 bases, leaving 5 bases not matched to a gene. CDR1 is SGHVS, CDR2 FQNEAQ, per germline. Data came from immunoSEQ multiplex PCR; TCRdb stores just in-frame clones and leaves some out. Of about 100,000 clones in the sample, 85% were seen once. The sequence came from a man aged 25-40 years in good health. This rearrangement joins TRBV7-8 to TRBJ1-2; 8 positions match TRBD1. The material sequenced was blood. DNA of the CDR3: TGTGCCAGCAGCTTAAGAGACAGGGGAGCTAACTATGGCTACACCTTC. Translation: CASSLRDRGANYGYTF.